This is a list of T cell receptor beta chains from one sample in a study of blood T cell repertoires in COVID-19. The table came from immunoSEQ multiplex PCR; TCRdb's copy has only in-frame clones and leaves some out. Of more than 70,000 clones in the sample, 80% were seen once. Material for sequencing was peripheral blood. Every receptor here comes from a woman aged 65 to 85 with acute or convalescent COVID-19. Both conserved end residues are part of each CDR3. D genes are given only for firm matches. The listing skips clone size in some rows; elsewhere it reads once, few, many or a size class.

V gene	J gene	clone size	D gene	CDR3 DNA	CDR3 protein
TRBV11-2	TRBJ1-6	.	TRBD1	TGTGCCAGCAGCCCACGGGACAGGGGGAATAATTCACCCCTCCACTTT	CASSPRDRGNNSPLHF
TRBV28	TRBJ1-1	.	TRBD1	TGTGCCAGCAGTGCATACAGGGGTAAAGCTTTCTTT	CASSAYRGKAFF
TRBV10-3	TRBJ2-7	once	.	TGTGCCATCAGTTCTCAGGGAATTCAGGGCGAGCAGTACTTC	CAISSQGIQGEQYF
TRBV19	TRBJ2-3	.	TRBD2	TGTGCCAGTAGTACCGGACTAGCGGGGCCAGATACGCAGTATTTT	CASSTGLAGPDTQYF
TRBV28	TRBJ1-4	.	TRBD1	TGTGCCAGCAGTTTGGGAGCCAGGGGGCGAGAAAAACTGTTTTTT	CASSLGARGREKLFF
TRBV7-2	TRBJ2-3	.	.	TGTGCCAGCAGCCCGGGACACCCTGGGAAGTCAGATACGCAGTATTTT	CASSPGHPGKSDTQYF
TRBV21-1	TRBJ2-1	.	.	TGTGCCAGCAGCAAATTTAGCGGGAGTGCGCAGTTCTTC	CASSKFSGSAQFF
TRBV29-1	TRBJ2-1	few	TRBD2	TGCAGCGTGGGACGGTCTAGCGGGAGACGCGACAATGAGCAGTTCTTC	CSVGRSSGRRDNEQFF
TRBV5-1	TRBJ2-7	.	TRBD1	TGCGCCAGCAGCTTAATGACAGGGTCCTACGAGCAGTACTTC	CASSLMTGSYEQYF
TRBV10-2	TRBJ2-2	.	TRBD2	TGCGCCAGTAATACCGGGACTAGGAACACCGGGGAGCTGTTTTTT	CASNTGTRNTGELFF
TRBV28	TRBJ2-2	.	.	TGTGCCAGCAGACGGGGTACCGGGGAGCTGTTTTTT	CASRRGTGELFF
TRBV30	TRBJ2-7	.	.	TGTGCCTGTAGGACAGCCTACGAGCAGTACTTC	CACRTAYEQYF
TRBV7-2	TRBJ2-1	.	TRBD2	TGTGCCAGCAGCTCCGAACTAGCGGGCAATGAGCAGTTCTTC	CASSSELAGNEQFF
TRBV19	TRBJ1-1	.	.	TGTGCCAGTTTAGGGGGATTTGACACTGAAGCTTTCTTT	CASLGGFDTEAFF
TRBV3-1/TRBV3-2	TRBJ2-1	.	.	TGTGCCAGCAGCCAAGATTTGCGTAATGAGCAGTTCTTC	CASSQDLRNEQFF
TRBV30	TRBJ2-2	.	.	TGTGCCTGGAGGAAACAGGGATTCGCCGGGGAGCTGTTTTTT	CAWRKQGFAGELFF
TRBV2	TRBJ2-2	.	TRBD2	TGTGCCAGCTTCCAACTGGGGGGGAGAGATACCGGGGAGCTGTTTTTT	CASFQLGGRDTGELFF
TRBV15	TRBJ2-7	.	.	TGTGCCACCAGCCCTCTGGGCGACGAGCAGTACTTC	CATSPLGDEQYF
TRBV6-5	TRBJ2-2	.	TRBD2	TGTGCCAGCAGTCCTAGCGGGAGGGCCGGCGGGGAGCTGTTTTTT	CASSPSGRAGGELFF
TRBV28	TRBJ1-1	.	TRBD1	TGTGCCAGCAAGGGGACAGGGGACATGAACACTGAAGCTTTCTTT	CASKGTGDMNTEAFF
TRBV18	TRBJ1-3	.	.	TGTGCCAGCTCACTATTGGGCAACACTGGAAACACCATATATTTT	CASSLLGNTGNTIYF
TRBV25-1	TRBJ1-6	once	.	TGTGCCAGCAGTGTAGCCAATTCACCCCTCCACTTT	CASSVANSPLHF
TRBV9	TRBJ1-6	.	.	TGTGCCAGCACACAGACGTCTACTAATTCACCCCTCCACTTT	CASTQTSTNSPLHF
TRBV3-1/TRBV3-2	TRBJ1-5	.	.	TGTGCCAGCAGCCAAGCCATTGGGGCTTCTCAGCCCCAGCATTTT	CASSQAIGASQPQHF
TRBV2	TRBJ2-2	.	.	TGTGCCAGCAAACTACTAGGGATGTCCCATGGGACCGGGGAGCTGTTTTTT	CASKLLGMSHGTGELFF